The T cell receptor (beta chain) under discussion was sequenced for a study of blood T cells in healthy people across ages. The V gene's germline CDR1 is SGHTA and CDR2 FQGNSA. The CDR3 spans 15 residues. Trimming took 1 base from V and 6 from J, leaving 15 bases between them. The use of a sample-barcoded 5' primer and a J-beta primer mix characterized a second PCR of roughly 6 to 11 cycles. A single record per CDR3 protein comes from TCRdb applying MiXCR to the 5' RACE reads. The sample has 650,000 to 1,000,000 distinct CDR3 sequences; around 36% are singletons. This receptor was identified in a man aged 18 to 30 in good health. The specimen sequenced was blood. The V and J genes are TRBV7-2 and TRBJ1-2; D ambiguous. This CDR3 reads CASSLGPQAADGYTF. In nucleotides, the CDR3 is TGTGCCAGCAGCTTAGGGCCCCAGGCGGCAGATGGCTACACCTTC. The whole variable domain, filled in from reference TRBV7-2 and TRBJ1-2, reads GAGVSQSPSNKVTEKGKDVELRCDPISGHTALYWYRQSLGQGLEFLIYFQGNSAPDKSGLPSDRFSAERTGGSVSTLTIQRTQQEDSAVYLCASSLGPQAADGYTFGSGTRLTVV.